This T cell receptor beta chain was recovered during a study of T cell responses to AZD1222 COVID-19 vaccine. CDR1 is SGHTA, CDR2 FQGTGA, per germline. The CDR3 sequence is 16 residues long. Unmatched junction bases numbered 12, after V lost 4 bases and J lost 6 bases. TCRdb keeps only in-frame clones here, not all; method: immunoSEQ multiplex PCR. The sample records around 100,000 clones, about 80% being singletons. The chain combines TRBV7-3 with TRBJ2-1; TRBD2 agrees at 7 bases. This TCR was recovered from an adult in good health. Material: peripheral blood, obtained on day 0 of AZD1222 vaccination. CDR3 DNA: TGTGCCAGCAGCTCCGGGGGAGGGTCACCTGGCAATGAGCAGTTCTTC. It specifies CASSSGGGSPGNEQFF.